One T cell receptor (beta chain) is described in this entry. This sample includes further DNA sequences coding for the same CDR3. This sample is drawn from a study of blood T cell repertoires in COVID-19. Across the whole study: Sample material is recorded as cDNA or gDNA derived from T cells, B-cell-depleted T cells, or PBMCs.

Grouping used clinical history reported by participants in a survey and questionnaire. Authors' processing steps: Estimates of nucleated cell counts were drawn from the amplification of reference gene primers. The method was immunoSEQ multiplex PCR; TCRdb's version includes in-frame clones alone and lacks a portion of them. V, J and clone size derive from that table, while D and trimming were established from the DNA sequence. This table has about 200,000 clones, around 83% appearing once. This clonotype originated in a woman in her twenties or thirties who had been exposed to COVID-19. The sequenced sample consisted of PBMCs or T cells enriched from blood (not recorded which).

Here the CDR3 DNA reads TGTGCCAGCAGTGTGTTAGCGGGGGGGCTCTATGAGCAGTTCTTC. Its protein product is CASSVLAGGLYEQFF. The rearrangement links TRBV6-4 to TRBJ2-1; 11 nucleotides match TRBD2. The CDR3 spans 15 residues. Trimming at V came to 4 bases and at J to 8 bases, leaving 7 bases not matched to a gene. The germline V gene has CDR1 MRHNA and CDR2 SNTAGT.